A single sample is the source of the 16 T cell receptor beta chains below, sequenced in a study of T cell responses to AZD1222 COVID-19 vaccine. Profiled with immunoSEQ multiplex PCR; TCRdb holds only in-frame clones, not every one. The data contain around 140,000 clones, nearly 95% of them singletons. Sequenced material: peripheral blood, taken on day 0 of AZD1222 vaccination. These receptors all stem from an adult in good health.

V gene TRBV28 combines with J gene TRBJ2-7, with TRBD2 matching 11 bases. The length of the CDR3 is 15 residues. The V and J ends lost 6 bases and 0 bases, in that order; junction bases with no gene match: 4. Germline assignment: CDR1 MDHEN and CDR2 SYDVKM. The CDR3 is CASRPSGRSSYEQYF. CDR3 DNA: TGTGCCAGCAGACCTAGCGGGAGGAGCTCCTACGAGCAGTACTTC.

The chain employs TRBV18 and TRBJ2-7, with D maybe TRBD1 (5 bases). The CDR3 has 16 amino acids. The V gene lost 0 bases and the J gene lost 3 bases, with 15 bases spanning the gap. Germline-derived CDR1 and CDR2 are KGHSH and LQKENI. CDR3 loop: CASSPPIKGKVYEQYF. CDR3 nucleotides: TGTGCCAGCTCACCACCGATAAAGGGGAAAGTCTACGAGCAGTACTTC.

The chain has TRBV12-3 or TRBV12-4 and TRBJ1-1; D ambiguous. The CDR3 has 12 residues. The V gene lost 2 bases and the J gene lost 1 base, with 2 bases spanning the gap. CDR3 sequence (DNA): TGTGCCAGCAGTTTAAAGAACACTGAAGCTTTCTTT. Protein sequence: CASSLKNTEAFF.

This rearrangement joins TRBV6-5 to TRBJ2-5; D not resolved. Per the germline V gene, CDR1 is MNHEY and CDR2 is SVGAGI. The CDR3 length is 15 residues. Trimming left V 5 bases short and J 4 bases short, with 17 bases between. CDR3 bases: TGTGCCAGCAGTCCCACTGTGTTGACGGGAGAGACCCAGTACTTC. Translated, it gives CASSPTVLTGETQYF.

CDR3 in amino acids: CASSQLSGKGYGYTF. In DNA form, the CDR3 reads TGCGCCAGCAGTCAATTGTCAGGGAAGGGCTATGGCTACACCTTC. This sequence joins TRBV23-1 and TRBJ1-2; D might be TRBD1 (5 bases). TRBV23-1 is an ORF, and what it does is uncertain. This CDR3 has 15 amino acids. V was pared by 1 base and J by 4 bases, with 13 bases between.

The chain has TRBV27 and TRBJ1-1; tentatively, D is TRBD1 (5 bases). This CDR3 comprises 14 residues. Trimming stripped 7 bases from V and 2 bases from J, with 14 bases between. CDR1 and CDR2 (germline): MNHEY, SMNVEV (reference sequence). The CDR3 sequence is CASNLQGGNTEAFF. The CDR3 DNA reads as TGTGCCAGCAATCTGCAGGGAGGAAACACTGAAGCTTTCTTT.

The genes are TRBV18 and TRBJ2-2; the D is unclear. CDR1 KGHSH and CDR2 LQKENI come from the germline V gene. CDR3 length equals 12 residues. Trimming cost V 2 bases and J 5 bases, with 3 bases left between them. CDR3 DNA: TGTGCCAGCTCACCAGGAACCGGGGAGCTGTTTTTT. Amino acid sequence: CASSPGTGELFF.

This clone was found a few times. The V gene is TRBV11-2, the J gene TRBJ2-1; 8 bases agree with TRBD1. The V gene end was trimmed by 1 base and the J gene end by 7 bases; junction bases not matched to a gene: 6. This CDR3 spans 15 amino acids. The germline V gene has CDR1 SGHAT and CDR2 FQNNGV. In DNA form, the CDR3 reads TGTGCCAGCAGCTTAGTAAGGACAGGGAAGAATGAGCAGTTCTTC. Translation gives CASSLVRTGKNEQFF.

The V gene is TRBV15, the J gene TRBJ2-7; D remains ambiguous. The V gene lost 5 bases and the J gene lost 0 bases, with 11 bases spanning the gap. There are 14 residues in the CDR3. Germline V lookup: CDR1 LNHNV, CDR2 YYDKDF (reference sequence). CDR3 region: CATSLGGSSYEQYF. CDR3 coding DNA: TGTGCCACCAGCTTGGGTGGGTCCTCCTACGAGCAGTACTTC.

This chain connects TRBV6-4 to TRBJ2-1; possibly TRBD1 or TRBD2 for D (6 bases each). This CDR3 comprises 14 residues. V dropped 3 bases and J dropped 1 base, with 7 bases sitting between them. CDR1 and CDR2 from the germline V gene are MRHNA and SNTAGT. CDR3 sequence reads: CASSEGGSYNEQFF. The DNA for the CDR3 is TGTGCCAGCAGTGAAGGGGGGTCCTACAATGAGCAGTTCTTC.

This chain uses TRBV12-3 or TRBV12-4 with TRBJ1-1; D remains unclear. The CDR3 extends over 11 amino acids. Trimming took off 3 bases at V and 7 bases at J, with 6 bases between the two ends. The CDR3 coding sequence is TGTGCCAGCAGTTTCGGTGTTGAAGCTTTCTTT. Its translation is CASSFGVEAFF.

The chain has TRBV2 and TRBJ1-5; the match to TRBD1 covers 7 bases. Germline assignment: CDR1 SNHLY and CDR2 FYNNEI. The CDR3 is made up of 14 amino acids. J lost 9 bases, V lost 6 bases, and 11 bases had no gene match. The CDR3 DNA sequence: TGTGCCAGCAGCCCCCGGGACAGCATATTGCCCCAGCATTTT. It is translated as CASSPRDSILPQHF.

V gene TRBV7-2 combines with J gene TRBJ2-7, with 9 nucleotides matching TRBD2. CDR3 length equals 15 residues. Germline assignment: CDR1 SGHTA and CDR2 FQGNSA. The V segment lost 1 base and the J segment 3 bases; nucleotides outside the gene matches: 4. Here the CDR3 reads CASSLVAGGLYEQYF. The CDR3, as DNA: TGTGCCAGCAGCTTAGTGGCGGGAGGGCTCTACGAGCAGTACTTC.

CDR3 nucleotides: TGTGCCAGCAGTGACTTATTGGCCGTGGAGCGTCAGCCCCAGCATTTT. Its protein is CASSDLLAVERQPQHF. The chain links TRBV6-6 to TRBJ1-5, with D uncertain. The CDR3 consists of 16 residues. Germline CDR1 is MNHNY and CDR2 is SVGAGI (reference sequence). V lost 5 bases and J lost 6, with 20 bases in between.

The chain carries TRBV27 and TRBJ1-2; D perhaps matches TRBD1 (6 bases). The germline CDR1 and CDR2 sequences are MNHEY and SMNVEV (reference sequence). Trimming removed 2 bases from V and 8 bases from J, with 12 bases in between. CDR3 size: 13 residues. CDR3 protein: CASSLSRGDGYTF. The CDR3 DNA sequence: TGTGCCAGCAGTTTAAGTAGGGGGGACGGCTACACCTTC.

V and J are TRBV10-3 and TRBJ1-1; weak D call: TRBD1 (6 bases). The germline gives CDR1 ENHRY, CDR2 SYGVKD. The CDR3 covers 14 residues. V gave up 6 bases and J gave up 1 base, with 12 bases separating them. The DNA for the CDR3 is TGTGCCATCAGGCTGGGACACCAGAACACTGAAGCTTTCTTT. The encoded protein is CAIRLGHQNTEAFF.